This TCR beta chain was captured in a study of blood T cell repertoires in COVID-19. Looking at the study overall: Samples representing acute and convalescent COVID-19 were sourced from the United States, Italy and Spain. Nucleic acid was either cDNA or gDNA, and it came from T cells, B-cell-depleted T cells, or PBMCs.

Source study methods: Researchers report that nucleated cell counts were estimated from reference gene primer amplification. Profiling relied on immunoSEQ multiplex PCR, and the TCRdb table lists in-frame clones only, not all of them. V and J calls and clone size come straight from that table; D and trimming were deduced from the DNA. Of approximately 140,000 clones in the sample, over 80% were seen once. The V end lost 6 bases, the J end lost 4 bases, and 7 bases lay between the germline ends. CDR1 PRHDT and CDR2 FYEKMQ come from the germline V gene (reference sequence). The CDR3 runs 12 residues. The rearrangement links TRBV13 to TRBJ1-3; D unresolved. This receptor was obtained from a woman between 40 and 50 years old with active or convalescent COVID-19. The specimen was peripheral blood. CDR3 protein: CASSFQGNTIYF. CDR3 nucleotides: TGTGCCAGCAGTTTCCAAGGAAACACCATATATTTT.